This T cell receptor (beta chain) was recorded in a study of blood T cell repertoires in COVID-19. The CDR3 is 14 residues long. V lost 6 bases and J lost 2; bases outside the gene matches: 6. Germline V gene data show CDR1 as SQVTM and CDR2 as ANQGSEA. Profiled with immunoSEQ multiplex PCR; TCRdb holds only in-frame clones, not every one. The data show fewer than 450,000 clones, with around 90% seen just once and 2% to 2.5% held by the top ten. The sequence came from a woman between 40 and 55 years old with acute COVID-19. The sequenced sample consisted of PBMCs or T cells enriched from blood (not recorded which). The chain recombines TRBV29-1 with TRBJ2-3; 9 bases line up with TRBD1. The CDR3 sequence: CSVTGTGTTDTQYF. CDR3 DNA: TGCAGCGTCACCGGGACAGGGACCACAGATACGCAGTATTTT.